What follows is one T cell receptor beta chain and its context. The sample belongs to a study of memory CD4+ T cells and cytomegalovirus serostatus. Single viable CD3+CD4+CD8-CD45RO+ cells were sorted as the memory CD4+ T cells. This table comes from immunoSEQ multiplex PCR, and its TCRdb copy is limited to in-frame clones, with some not included. This sample yields 56,000 or so clones, of which 80% are seen a single time; 0.53% belongs to the top ten. The V and J ends lost 3 bases and 9 bases, in that order; junction bases with no gene match: 6. CDR1 and CDR2 from the germline V gene are SGHDT and YYEEEE. CDR3 size: 13 residues.

Source material: memory CD4+ T cells from blood. The J gene is TRBJ1-1, the V gene TRBV5-6; 9 bases align to TRBD1. The clonotype comes from an adult in good health and CMV-seronegative. Some clones in this sample may be carry-over from other donors' samples. CDR3 nucleotides: TGTGCCAGCAGCTCCCGGACAGGGGCAAAAGCTTTCTTT. It yields the protein CASSSRTGAKAFF.